Listed here are 11 T cell receptor beta chains from one sample, sequenced in a study of shared T cell receptors in the human thymus. Assay: immunoSEQ multiplex PCR; the TCRdb copy retains only in-frame clones and omits some. The table has more than 550,000 clones, approximately 85% seen once; the top ten hold around 0.0094%. The data were also submitted as part of a second study, on human thymus T cells.

Sequenced material: thymocytes. Source of these receptors: a girl under two years old with a congenital heart defect.

The V gene is TRBV11-2, the J gene TRBJ1-6; 8 nucleotides match TRBD1. The germline gives CDR1 SGHAT, CDR2 FQNNGV. This CDR3 is built from 14 residues. J was trimmed by 9 bases and V by 5 bases; bases with no gene match: 6. The CDR3 is CASSLRDRRSPLHF. For the CDR3, the DNA is TGTGCCAGCAGCCTCCGGGACAGGCGTTCACCCCTCCACTTT. Variable domain in full (rest from reference TRBV11-2 and TRBJ1-6): EAGVAQSPRYKIIEKRQSVAFWCNPISGHATLYWYQQILGQGPKLLIQFQNNGVVDDSQLPKDRFSAERLKGVDSTLKIQPAKLEDSAVYLCASSLRDRRSPLHFGNGTRLTVT.

The gene calls are TRBV5-1 and TRBJ1-5; D is uncertain. Trimming shortened V by 5 bases and J by 0 bases, and 12 bases separated the two germline ends. Germline V gene sequence: CDR1 SGHRS, CDR2 YFSETQ. This CDR3 has 15 residues. The CDR3 bases are TGCGCCAGCAGAACAGTACCGCATAGCAATCAGCCCCAGCATTTT. Translated: CASRTVPHSNQPQHF.

V usage is TRBV5-6 and J usage is TRBJ1-2, with D unclear. This CDR3 has 18 amino acids. Trimming removed 1 base at V and 4 bases at J, with 23 bases between. Germline CDR1 is SGHDT and CDR2 is YYEEEE. CDR3 DNA: TGTGCCAGCAGCTTGAGTACGGAGACGGGAAGCGACTGCTATGGCTACACCTTC. Encoded protein: CASSLSTETGSDCYGYTF.

The CDR3 reads CSAVREGEQYF. CDR3 bases: TGCAGTGCTGTAAGGGAGGGCGAGCAGTACTTC. The chain is built from TRBV20-1 and TRBJ2-7; TRBD2 matches 7 bases. V was pared by 5 bases and J by 6 bases, with 4 bases of the junction left unmatched. Germline CDR1 and CDR2: DFQATT and SNEGSKA (reference sequence). CDR3 length: 11 amino acids.

The chain recombines TRBV5-6 with TRBJ1-2, with TRBD1 matching over 8 bases. Germline values: CDR1 SGHDT, CDR2 YYEEEE. The CDR3 spans 16 residues. V lost 4 bases and J lost 0; bases outside the gene matches: 8. DNA of the CDR3: TGTGCCAGCAGCCGTTCCGGGACAGGTACTAACTATGGCTACACCTTC. It encodes CASSRSGTGTNYGYTF.

The chain combines TRBV5-8 with TRBJ1-6, with D unclear. V lost 7 bases to trimming and J lost 0 bases, with 20 bases between them. Germline loops: CDR1 SGHTS, CDR2 YDEGEE. The CDR3 sequence is 18 residues long. Here the CDR3 DNA reads TGTGCCAGCCTCGTCTCCAGGATCGGAAGCTCCTATAATTCACCCCTCCACTTT. Residues: CASLVSRIGSSYNSPLHF.

The rearrangement links TRBV12-5 to TRBJ1-1; 9 bases map to TRBD1. Per germline, CDR1 LGHNT and CDR2 FRNRAP. The CDR3 length is 18 residues. The V gene end was trimmed by 0 bases and the J gene end by 5 bases; junction bases not matched to a gene: 13. CDR3 sequence: CASGLVSLAKTGGTEAFF. DNA for the CDR3: TGTGCTAGTGGTTTGGTATCCCTGGCGAAGACAGGGGGGACTGAAGCTTTCTTT.

This clone came up a few times. The V gene is TRBV6-6, the J gene TRBJ2-7, with D maybe TRBD2 (5 bases). The V gene's germline CDR1 is MNHNY and CDR2 SVGAGI (reference sequence). There are 12 residues in the CDR3. Trimming cost V 2 bases and J 7 bases, with 9 bases left between them. CDR3 DNA sequence: TGTGCCAGCAGTTACCGGGATGAGGAGCAGTACTTC. It translates to CASSYRDEEQYF.

With regard to this clone: At one end the junction does not follow the germline gene, possibly because of a read error. The chain combines TRBV5-1 with TRBJ1-5; 7 bases line up with TRBD1. CDR1 and CDR2 from the germline V gene are SGHRS and YFSETQ. CDR3 length equals 13 residues. For the CDR3, the DNA is TGCGCCAGCAGCTTGCTACCGGGACAGTCGCCCCAATTT. It is translated as CASSLLPGQSPQF.

This chain uses TRBV6-5 with TRBJ1-2, with D possibly being TRBD1 (5 bases). Trimming took off 6 bases at V and 8 bases at J, with 13 bases between the two ends. The CDR3 consists of 12 residues. Per the germline V gene, CDR1 is MNHEY and CDR2 is SVGAGI. The CDR3 DNA is TGTGCCAGCAGATCAGGGTTCGGCGGCTACACCTTC. Amino acid sequence: CASRSGFGGYTF.

This clone showed up just once. This chain links TRBV28 with TRBJ2-3; 7 bases match TRBD1. V trimming: 4 bases; J trimming: 2 bases; junction bases outside the gene matches: 15. The germline V gene encodes CDR1 MDHEN and CDR2 SYDVKM. The CDR3 has 18 amino acids. The DNA of the CDR3 is TGTGCCAGCAGTTCCCTTACGGTTACGACAGGGCACACAGATACGCAGTATTTT. This gives the protein CASSSLTVTTGHTDTQYF.